This T cell receptor beta chain was found in a study of blood T cell repertoires in COVID-19. Study-level information: Donors in the United States, Italy and Spain gave samples during acute or convalescent COVID-19. The analysed material was cDNA or gDNA that came from T cells, B-cell-depleted T cells, or PBMCs.

Original analysis: Reference gene primer amplification gave nucleated cell count estimates. The table came from immunoSEQ multiplex PCR; TCRdb's copy has only in-frame clones and leaves some out. V, J and clone size were drawn from that table, and D and trimming were deduced from the DNA. The sample lists fewer than 35,000 clones, around 91% seen once, with 1.5% to 1.9% in the top ten. The V gene's germline CDR1 is WNHNN and CDR2 SYGVQD (reference sequence). There are 14 residues in the CDR3. Between the trimmed V and J ends, which lost 0 bases and 4 bases, there was a span of 9 bases. The clonotype comes from a man in his 60s with active COVID-19. The sequencing sample was made of peripheral blood. This chain uses TRBV10-1 with TRBJ2-5; D remains ambiguous. The CDR3 nucleotides read TGCGCCAGCAGTGAGTCGGGCTTTACAGAGACCCAGTACTTC. As protein: CASSESGFTETQYF.